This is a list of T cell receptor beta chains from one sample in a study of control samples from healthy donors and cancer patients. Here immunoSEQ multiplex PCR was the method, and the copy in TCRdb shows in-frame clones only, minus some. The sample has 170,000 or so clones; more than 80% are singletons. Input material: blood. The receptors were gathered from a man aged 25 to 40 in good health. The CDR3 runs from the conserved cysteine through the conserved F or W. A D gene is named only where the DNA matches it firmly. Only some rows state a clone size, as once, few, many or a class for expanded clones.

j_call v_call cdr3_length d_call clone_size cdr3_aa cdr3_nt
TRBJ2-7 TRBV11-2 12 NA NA CASSPRGHEQYF TGTGCCAGCAGCCCCCGGGGCCACGAGCAGTACTTC
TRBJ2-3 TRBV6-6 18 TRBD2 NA CASSRTGTSGKRGDTQYF TGTGCCAGCAGCCGAACCGGGACTAGCGGGAAAAGGGGAGATACGCAGTATTTT
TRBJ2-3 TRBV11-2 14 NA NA CASSLDLGTDTQYF TGTGCCAGCAGCTTAGATCTAGGCACAGATACGCAGTATTTT
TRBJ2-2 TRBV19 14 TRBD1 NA CASSLGTGPGELFF TGTGCCAGTAGTCTTGGGACAGGGCCCGGGGAGCTGTTTTTT
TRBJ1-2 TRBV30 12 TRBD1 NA CAWGDRYYGYTF TGTGCCTGGGGGGACAGATACTATGGCTACACCTTC
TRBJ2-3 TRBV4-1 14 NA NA CASSLGGGTDTQYF TGCGCCAGCAGCCTCGGAGGGGGCACAGATACGCAGTATTTT
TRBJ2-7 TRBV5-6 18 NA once CASSSKNTLPGAYYEQYF TGTGCCAGCAGCTCTAAAAACACCCTTCCGGGGGCCTACTACGAGCAGTACTTC
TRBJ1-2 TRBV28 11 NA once CASGRSYGYTF TGTGCCAGCGGCCGGTCTTATGGCTACACCTTC
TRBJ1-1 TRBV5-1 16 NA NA CASSSDPGLIRTEAFF TGCGCCAGCAGCTCGGACCCCGGGTTGATCAGAACTGAAGCTTTCTTT
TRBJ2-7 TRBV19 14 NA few CASSAGQQNYEQYF TGTGCCAGTAGTGCAGGACAGCAAAACTACGAGCAGTACTTC
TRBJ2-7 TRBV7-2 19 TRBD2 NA CASSLAAFASGAVPYEQYF TGTGCCAGCAGCTTAGCTGCCTTCGCTAGCGGGGCTGTTCCCTACGAGCAGTACTTC
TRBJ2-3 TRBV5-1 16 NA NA CASSVVGSGYTDTQYF TGCGCCAGCAGCGTAGTGGGAAGCGGTTACACAGATACGCAGTATTTT
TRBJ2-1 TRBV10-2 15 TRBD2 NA CASSEAGESYNEQFF TGCGCCAGCAGTGAAGCGGGGGAATCTTACAATGAGCAGTTCTTC
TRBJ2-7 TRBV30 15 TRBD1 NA CAWTKGQGIVYEQYF TGTGCCTGGACCAAGGGACAGGGAATCGTCTACGAGCAGTACTTC
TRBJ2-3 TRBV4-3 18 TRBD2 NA CASSPRATSGGAPDTQYF TGCGCCAGCAGCCCGAGGGCTACTAGCGGGGGGGCCCCAGATACGCAGTATTTT
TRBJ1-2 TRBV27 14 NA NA CASSLSAGTYGYTF TGTGCCAGCAGTTTATCAGCAGGGACCTATGGCTACACCTTC